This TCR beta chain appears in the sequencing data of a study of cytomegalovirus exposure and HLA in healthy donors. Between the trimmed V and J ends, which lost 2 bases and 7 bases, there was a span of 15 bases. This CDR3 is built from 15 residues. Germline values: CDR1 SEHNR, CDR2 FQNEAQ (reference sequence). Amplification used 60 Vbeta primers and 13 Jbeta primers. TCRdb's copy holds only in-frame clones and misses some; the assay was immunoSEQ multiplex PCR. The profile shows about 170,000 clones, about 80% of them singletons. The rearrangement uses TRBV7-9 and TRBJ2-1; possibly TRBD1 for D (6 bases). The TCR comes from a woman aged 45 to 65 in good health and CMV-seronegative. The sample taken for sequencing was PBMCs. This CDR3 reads CASSLKTGRGNEQFF. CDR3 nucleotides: TGTGCCAGCAGCTTAAAGACAGGCCGAGGGAATGAGCAGTTCTTC.